These 14 T cell receptor beta chains were all obtained from the same sample, sequenced in a study of T-cell reconstitution after alpha-beta-depleted transplantation in children. For TCRbeta, the library was prepared with unique molecular identifiers. MiXCR, applied by TCRdb to the PCR reads, yields one record per CDR3 protein. This sample has almost 250,000 distinct CDR3 sequences; roughly a quarter occur once, and the top ten carry 2% to 3%. Sequencing was performed on PBMCs, taken before TCRalphabeta/CD19-depleted stem cell transplant. The source is a girl under 10 years old with Fanconi anemia, due to receive a stem cell transplant.

Only a few counts were recorded for this clonotype. V is TRBV4-2 and J is TRBJ2-4; TRBD2 is a possible D gene (5 bases). The germline gives CDR1 LGHNA, CDR2 YNFKEQ. The CDR3 contains 17 residues. Trimming pared 0 bases from V and 0 bases from J, leaving 12 bases between. In nucleotides, the CDR3 is TGTGCCAGCAGCCAAGATCGAGGGAATGGAGCCAAAAACATTCAGTACTTC. Amino acids: CASSQDRGNGAKNIQYF.

This clonotype was observed at least ten times. CDR3 sequence reads: CSIRLVDTQYF. CDR3 nucleotides: TGCAGCATCCGACTCGTGGATACGCAGTATTTT. This chain links TRBV29-1 with TRBJ2-3, with D unclear. Deletions cut 8 bases from V and 6 bases from J, with 12 bases between. CDR1 SQVTM and CDR2 ANQGSEA come from the germline V gene. The CDR3 covers 11 residues.

This clonotype occurred a few times. The chain joins TRBV29-1 to TRBJ1-1; D not resolved. Germline lookup yields CDR1 SQVTM and CDR2 ANQGSEA. With 5 bases removed from V and 0 bases from J, the gap between germline ends came to 10 bases. This CDR3 contains 13 residues. The CDR3 is CSVWRDMNTEAFF. In DNA, the CDR3 is TGCAGCGTTTGGCGGGATATGAACACTGAAGCTTTCTTT. The whole variable domain, remainder taken from reference TRBV29-1 and TRBJ1-1, is SAVISQKPSRDICQRGTSLTIQCQVDSQVTMMFWYRQQPGQSLTLIATANQGSEATYESGFVIDKFPISRPNLTFSTLTVSNMSPEDSSIYLCSVWRDMNTEAFFGQGTRLTVV.

The chain employs TRBV12-3 or TRBV12-4 and TRBJ2-7; TRBD2 matches at 12 bases. The V and J ends lost 6 bases and 4 bases, in that order; junction bases with no gene match: 10. The CDR3 is 16 residues long. Written as DNA, the CDR3 is TGTGCCAGCAGCCTTGGACTAGCGGGATTCCCGTACGAGCAGTACTTC. Its translation is CASSLGLAGFPYEQYF.

The genes are TRBV28 and TRBJ2-1; D is perhaps TRBD2 (6 bases). V gave up 5 bases and J gave up 1 base, with 15 bases separating them. CDR1 is MDHEN and CDR2 is SYDVKM in the germline V gene. This CDR3 has 16 residues. The CDR3 region is CASSHRRDFSYNEQFF. The CDR3 DNA sequence: TGTGCCAGCAGTCACCGCCGGGACTTTTCCTACAATGAGCAGTTCTTC.

The CDR3, as DNA: TGCAGTGCTAGAGACCGGGACAGGGTATTTTTCTATGGCTACACCTTC. Translated: CSARDRDRVFFYGYTF. The chain is built from TRBV20-1 and TRBJ1-2, with 9 nucleotides matching TRBD1. From germline, CDR1 is DFQATT and CDR2 SNEGSKA (reference sequence). The CDR3 sequence is 16 residues long. Unmatched junction bases numbered 9, after V lost 0 bases and J lost 4 bases.

CDR3 coding DNA: TGCGCCAGCAGCTTACTAGCGGGAGCGCCGGAGACCCAGTACTTC. It is translated as CASSLLAGAPETQYF. The chain combines TRBV5-1 with TRBJ2-5; 11 bases map to TRBD2. The germline gives CDR1 SGHRS, CDR2 YFSETQ. With 2 bases clipped from V and 5 bases from J, the junction kept 5 bases outside the gene matches. The CDR3 loop spans 15 amino acids.

A word on this clonotype: A much larger clonotype is one base distant, so this may be a read error. This chain links TRBV20-1 with TRBJ2-1; no clear D. This CDR3 comprises 14 residues. Germline assignment: CDR1 DFQATT and CDR2 SNEGSKA (reference sequence). CDR3 protein: CSARDPPESHEEFF. The CDR3 nucleotides read TGCAGTGCTAGAGATCCCCCAGAATCTCATGAGGAGTTCTTC.

This clonotype was detected ten times or more. The chain is built from TRBV13 and TRBJ1-1; TRBD1 might be the D (6 bases). The CDR3 runs 14 residues. CDR1 and CDR2 (germline): PRHDT, FYEKMQ (reference sequence). V lost 3 bases and J 1 base, leaving 9 bases between the germline ends. The CDR3 sequence is CASSLGHPNTEAFF. CDR3 DNA: TGTGCCAGCAGCTTGGGACACCCGAACACTGAAGCTTTCTTT.

This clonotype was counted ten times or more. This chain links TRBV4-2 with TRBJ2-1; D possibly corresponds to TRBD2 (6 bases). The V end lost 1 base, the J end lost 3 bases, and 7 bases lay between the germline ends. Germline loops: CDR1 LGHNA, CDR2 YNFKEQ. The CDR3 is 14 amino acids. The CDR3 DNA reads TGTGCCAGCAGCCAAGCGGGAGACTACAATGAGCAGTTCTTC. It encodes CASSQAGDYNEQFF.

The CDR3 DNA follows: TGTGCCAGCAGCGTTTCGGAGAACACTGAAGCTTTCTTT. Its protein is CASSVSENTEAFF. The J gene is TRBJ1-1, the V gene TRBV6-4; D ambiguous. From germline, CDR1 is MRHNA and CDR2 SNTAGT. V lost 6 bases and J 1 base, leaving 9 bases between the germline ends. The CDR3 loop spans 13 amino acids.

The chain joins TRBV15 to TRBJ2-7, with 7 bases identical to TRBD1. The CDR3 covers 16 residues. The J segment lost 3 bases and the V segment lost 2 bases, leaving 10 bases of the junction unmatched. Germline loops: CDR1 LNHNV, CDR2 YYDKDF (reference sequence). CDR3: CATSRLSPGTDYEQYF. In DNA, the CDR3 is TGTGCCACCAGCAGACTGAGTCCCGGGACAGACTACGAGCAGTACTTC.

Only a few counts were recorded for this clonotype. The chain employs TRBV29-1 and TRBJ2-1; the match to TRBD2 covers 10 bases. V lost 4 bases and J lost 9; bases outside the gene matches: 6. Looked up from germline, CDR1 is SQVTM and CDR2 is ANQGSEA. The length of the CDR3 is 13 residues. CDR3 amino acids: CSVASGSAGEQFF. CDR3 coding DNA: TGCAGCGTTGCTAGCGGGAGCGCAGGTGAGCAGTTCTTC.

This clonotype was recorded at least ten times. This sequence joins TRBV29-1 and TRBJ2-1; tentatively, D is TRBD2 (7 bases). Germline CDR1 and CDR2: SQVTM and ANQGSEA. CDR3 length equals 16 residues. Trimming removed 7 bases at V and 0 bases at J, with 19 bases between. The CDR3: CSDESGGASSYNEQFF. For the CDR3, the DNA is TGCAGCGACGAGTCTGGGGGGGCTAGCTCCTACAATGAGCAGTTCTTC.